This TCR beta chain was sequenced in a study of CD8 T cells in ankylosing spondylitis. V was clipped by 3 bases and J by 0 bases, with 15 bases between them. The CDR3 length is 16 residues. Germline lookup yields CDR1 DFQATT and CDR2 SNEGSKA (reference sequence). In making TCR beta libraries, quantitative 5'-RACE with molecular barcodes was used. TCRdb called the 5' RACE reads again in MiXCR, with one record for every CDR3 protein. The table records 150,000 to 250,000 distinct CDR3 sequences, around 13% of them present only once. This clonotype was seen repeatedly, ten times or more. Its antigen remains unknown. Whole-study findings and limits: Some of the motif variants had earlier been found in reactive arthritis patients' fluid and blood. Ankylosing spondylitis blood appeared to carry a characteristic TCR beta motif of several highly homologous variants.

The clonotype originates from a male donor with ankylosing spondylitis or in good health (not recorded which). V usage is TRBV20-1 and J usage is TRBJ2-4; D is perhaps TRBD2 (5 bases). Sequenced material: blood, either unsorted or a sorted T cell fraction (not recorded which). CDR3: CSARGEGSKAKNIQYF. The CDR3 bases are TGCAGTGCTAGGGGTGAGGGCTCGAAAGCCAAAAACATTCAGTACTTC.